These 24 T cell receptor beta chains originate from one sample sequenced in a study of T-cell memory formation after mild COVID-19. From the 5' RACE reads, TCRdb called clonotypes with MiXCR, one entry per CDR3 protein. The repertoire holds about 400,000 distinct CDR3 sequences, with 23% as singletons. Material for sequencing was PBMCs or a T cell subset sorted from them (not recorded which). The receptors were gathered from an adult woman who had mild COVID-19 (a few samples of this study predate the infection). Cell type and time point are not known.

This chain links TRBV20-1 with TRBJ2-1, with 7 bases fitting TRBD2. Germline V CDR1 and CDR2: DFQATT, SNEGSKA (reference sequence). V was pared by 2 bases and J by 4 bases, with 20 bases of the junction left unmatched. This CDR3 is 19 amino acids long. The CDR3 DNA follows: TGCAGTGCTAGACCGGTAGTTCTCGATCGCGGGAGAGGTTACAATGAGCAGTTCTTC. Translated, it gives CSARPVVLDRGRGYNEQFF.

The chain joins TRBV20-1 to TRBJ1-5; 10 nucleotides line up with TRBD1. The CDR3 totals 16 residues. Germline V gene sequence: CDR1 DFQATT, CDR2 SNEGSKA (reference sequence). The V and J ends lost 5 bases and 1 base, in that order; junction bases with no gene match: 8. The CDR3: CSARTLGQGSNQPQHF. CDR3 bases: TGCAGTGCTCGGACCTTGGGACAGGGGAGCAATCAGCCCCAGCATTTT.

CDR3 in DNA: TGCAGCGTTGAAGATCTGACAGGGATTAGCTACGAGCAGTACTTC. It codes for CSVEDLTGISYEQYF. The V call is TRBV29-1, the J call TRBJ2-7, with 7 bases matching TRBD1. The ends lost 0 bases at V and 3 bases at J; junction bases unmatched: 8. The CDR3 sequence is 15 residues long. Germline V gene data show CDR1 as SQVTM and CDR2 as ANQGSEA.

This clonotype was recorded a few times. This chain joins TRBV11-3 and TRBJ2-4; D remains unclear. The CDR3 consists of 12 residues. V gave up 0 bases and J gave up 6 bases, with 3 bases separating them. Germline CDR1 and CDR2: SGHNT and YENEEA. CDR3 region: CASSLDGNIQYF. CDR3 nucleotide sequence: TGTGCCAGCAGCTTAGACGGAAACATTCAGTACTTC.

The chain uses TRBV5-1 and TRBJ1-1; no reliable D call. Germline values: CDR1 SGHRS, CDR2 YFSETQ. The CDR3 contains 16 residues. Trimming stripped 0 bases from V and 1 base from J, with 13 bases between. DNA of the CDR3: TGCGCCAGCAGCTTGGCATCACTGGCAGGGAACACTGAAGCTTTCTTT. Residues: CASSLASLAGNTEAFF.

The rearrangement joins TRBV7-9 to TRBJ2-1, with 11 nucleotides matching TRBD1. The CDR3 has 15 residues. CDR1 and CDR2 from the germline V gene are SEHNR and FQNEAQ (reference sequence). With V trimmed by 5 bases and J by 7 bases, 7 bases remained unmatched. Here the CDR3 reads CASSPGTGGSNEQFF. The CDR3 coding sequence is TGTGCCAGCAGCCCAGGGACAGGGGGAAGTAATGAGCAGTTCTTC.

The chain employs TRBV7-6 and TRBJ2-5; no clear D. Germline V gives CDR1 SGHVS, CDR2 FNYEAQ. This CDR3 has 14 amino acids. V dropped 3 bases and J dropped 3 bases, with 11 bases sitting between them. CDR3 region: CASSFLTSEETQYF. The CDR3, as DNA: TGTGCCAGCAGCTTCCTGACTTCTGAAGAGACCCAGTACTTC.

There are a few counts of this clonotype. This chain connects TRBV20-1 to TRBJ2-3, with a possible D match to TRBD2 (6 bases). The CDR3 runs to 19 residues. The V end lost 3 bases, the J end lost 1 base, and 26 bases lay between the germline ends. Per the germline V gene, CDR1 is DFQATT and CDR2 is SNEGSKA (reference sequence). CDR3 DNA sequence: TGCAGTGCTAGTGATACCAACAACGGGAGAGGTGTTGGCACAGATACGCAGTATTTT. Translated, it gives CSASDTNNGRGVGTDTQYF.

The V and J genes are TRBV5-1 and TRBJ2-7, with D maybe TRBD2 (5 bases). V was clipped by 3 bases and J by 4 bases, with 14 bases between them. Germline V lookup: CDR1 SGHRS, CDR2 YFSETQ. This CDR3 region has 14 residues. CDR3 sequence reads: CASSSNAGSYEQYF. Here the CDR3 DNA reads TGCGCCAGCAGCTCCAATGCGGGCAGTTACGAGCAGTACTTC.

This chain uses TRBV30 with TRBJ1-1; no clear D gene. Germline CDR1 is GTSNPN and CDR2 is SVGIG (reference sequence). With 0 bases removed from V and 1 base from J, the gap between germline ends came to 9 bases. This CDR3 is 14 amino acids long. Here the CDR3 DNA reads TGTGCCTGGAGTGTAGCCGTGGGGAACACTGAAGCTTTCTTT. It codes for CAWSVAVGNTEAFF.

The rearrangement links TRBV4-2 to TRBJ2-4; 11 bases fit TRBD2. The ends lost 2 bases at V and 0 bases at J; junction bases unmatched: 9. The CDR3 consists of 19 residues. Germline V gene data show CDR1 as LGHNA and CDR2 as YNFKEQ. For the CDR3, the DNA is TGTGCCAGCAGCCAAACCCCGGGACTAGCGGAGAAAGCCAAAAACATTCAGTACTTC. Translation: CASSQTPGLAEKAKNIQYF.

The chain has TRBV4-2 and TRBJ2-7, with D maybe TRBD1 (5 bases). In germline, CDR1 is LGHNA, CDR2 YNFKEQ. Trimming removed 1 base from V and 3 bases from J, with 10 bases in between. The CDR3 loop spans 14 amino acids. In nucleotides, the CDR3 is TGTGCCAGCAGCCAAGTCTCAGGGAACTACGAGCAGTACTTC. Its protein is CASSQVSGNYEQYF.

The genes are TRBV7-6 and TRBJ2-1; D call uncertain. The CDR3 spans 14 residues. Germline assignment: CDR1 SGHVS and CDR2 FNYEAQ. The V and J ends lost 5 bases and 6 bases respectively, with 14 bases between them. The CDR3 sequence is CASSQHADLNEQFF. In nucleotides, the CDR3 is TGTGCCAGCAGCCAACACGCAGACCTCAATGAGCAGTTCTTC.

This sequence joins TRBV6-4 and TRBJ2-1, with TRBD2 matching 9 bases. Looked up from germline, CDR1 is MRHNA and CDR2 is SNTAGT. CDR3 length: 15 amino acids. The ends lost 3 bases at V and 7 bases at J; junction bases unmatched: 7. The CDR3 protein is CASSELAGAPNEQFF. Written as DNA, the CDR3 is TGTGCCAGCAGTGAACTAGCGGGTGCCCCTAATGAGCAGTTCTTC.

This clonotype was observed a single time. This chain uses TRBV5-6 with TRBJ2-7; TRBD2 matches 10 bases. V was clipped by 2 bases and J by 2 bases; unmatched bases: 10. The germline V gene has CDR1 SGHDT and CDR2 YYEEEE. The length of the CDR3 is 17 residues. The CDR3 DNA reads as TGTGCCAGCAGCTTTGGAGCGGGAGGGCCTAATGCCTACGAGCAGTACTTC. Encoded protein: CASSFGAGGPNAYEQYF.

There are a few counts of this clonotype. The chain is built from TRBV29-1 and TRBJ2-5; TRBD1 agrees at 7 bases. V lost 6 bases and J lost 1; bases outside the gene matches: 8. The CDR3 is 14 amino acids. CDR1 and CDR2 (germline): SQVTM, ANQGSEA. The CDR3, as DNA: TGCAGCGTAGACAGGGCCCCGGGCCAAGAGACCCAGTACTTC. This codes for CSVDRAPGQETQYF.

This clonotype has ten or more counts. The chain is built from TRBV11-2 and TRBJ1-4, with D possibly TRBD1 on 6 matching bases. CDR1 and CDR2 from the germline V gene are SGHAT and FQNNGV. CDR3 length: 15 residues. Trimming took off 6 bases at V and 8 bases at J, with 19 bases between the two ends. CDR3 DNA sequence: TGTGCCAGCAGTTCCAACAGGGTTGTACGGGAAAAACTGTTTTTT. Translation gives CASSSNRVVREKLFF.

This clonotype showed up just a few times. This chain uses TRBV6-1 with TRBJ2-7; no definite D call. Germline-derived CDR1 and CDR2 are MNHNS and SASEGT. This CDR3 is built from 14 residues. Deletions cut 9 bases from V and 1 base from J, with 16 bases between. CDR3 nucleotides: TGTGCCAGACAGACACCCGTGGGATCCTACGAGCAGTACTTC. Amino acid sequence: CARQTPVGSYEQYF.

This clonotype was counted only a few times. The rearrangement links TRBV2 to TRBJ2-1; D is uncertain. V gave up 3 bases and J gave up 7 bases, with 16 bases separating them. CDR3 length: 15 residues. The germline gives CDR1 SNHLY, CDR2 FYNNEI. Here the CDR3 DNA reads TGTGCCAGCAGTGACCAGGCCCTAGATCGGAATGAGCAGTTCTTC. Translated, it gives CASSDQALDRNEQFF.

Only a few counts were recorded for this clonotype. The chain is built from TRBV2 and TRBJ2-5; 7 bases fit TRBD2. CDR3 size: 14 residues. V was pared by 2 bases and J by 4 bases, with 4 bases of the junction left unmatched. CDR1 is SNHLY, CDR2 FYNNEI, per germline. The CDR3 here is CASSENWGGETQYF. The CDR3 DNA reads TGTGCCAGCAGTGAAAACTGGGGGGGAGAGACCCAGTACTTC.

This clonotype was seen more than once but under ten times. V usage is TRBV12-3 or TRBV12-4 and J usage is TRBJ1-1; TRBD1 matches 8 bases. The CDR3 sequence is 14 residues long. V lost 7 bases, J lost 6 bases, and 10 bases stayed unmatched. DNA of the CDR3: TGTGCCAGCATCCTGAACAGGGGGTTCTCTGAAGCTTTCTTT. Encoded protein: CASILNRGFSEAFF.

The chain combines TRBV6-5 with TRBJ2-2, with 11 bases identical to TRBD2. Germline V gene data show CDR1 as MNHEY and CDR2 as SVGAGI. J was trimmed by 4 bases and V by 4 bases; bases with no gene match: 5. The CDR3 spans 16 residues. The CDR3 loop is CASSFRLAGSTGELFF. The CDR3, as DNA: TGTGCCAGCAGTTTTCGACTAGCGGGAAGCACCGGGGAGCTGTTTTTT.

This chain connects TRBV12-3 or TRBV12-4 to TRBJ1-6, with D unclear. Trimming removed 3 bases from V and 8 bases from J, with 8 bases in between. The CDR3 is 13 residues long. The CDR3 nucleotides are TGTGCCAGCAGTTTCGTGGGAGATTCACCCCTCCACTTT. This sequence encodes CASSFVGDSPLHF.

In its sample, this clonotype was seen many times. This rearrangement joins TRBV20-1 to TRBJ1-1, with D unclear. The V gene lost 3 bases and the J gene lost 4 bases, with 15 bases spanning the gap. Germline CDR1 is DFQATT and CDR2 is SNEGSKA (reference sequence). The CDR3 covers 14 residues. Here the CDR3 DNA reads TGCAGTGCTAGTCGGGGTGTTGCGGTCACTGAAGCTTTCTTT. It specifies CSASRGVAVTEAFF.